This T cell receptor (beta chain) was recovered during a study of T cell responses to AZD1222 COVID-19 vaccine. Across the study: Second-dose intervals near 4 or 12 weeks were combined. Study-wide results and limits: Donor demographics were predominantly white British with a female majority; clonal diversity may be underestimated. Close to half of all spike-specific TCRs reportedly target regions of the variants that are unmutated. CD4 TCRs associated with vaccination spanned spike, dominating at 160-218 and 743-854.

On this clone: Its antigen is undetermined.

Libraries were prepared by immunoSEQ multiplex PCR; TCRdb keeps only in-frame clonotypes and omits some of them. The sample lists more than 250,000 clones; 80% to 95% were seen once. The clonotype was recovered from an adult in good health. The source material was peripheral blood, sampled on day 0 of AZD1222 vaccination.

CDR3 sequence reads: CASSPDPTVAGTLSYGYTF. The CDR3 region has the DNA TGTGCCAGCAGTCCAGACCCGACCGTCGCCGGGACGCTGTCCTATGGCTACACCTTC. The V call is TRBV27, the J call TRBJ1-2; D is perhaps TRBD1 (5 bases). CDR1 is MNHEY and CDR2 is SMNVEV in the germline V gene (reference sequence). Between the trimmed V and J ends, which lost 5 bases and 4 bases, there was a span of 29 bases. The CDR3 is 19 amino acids.